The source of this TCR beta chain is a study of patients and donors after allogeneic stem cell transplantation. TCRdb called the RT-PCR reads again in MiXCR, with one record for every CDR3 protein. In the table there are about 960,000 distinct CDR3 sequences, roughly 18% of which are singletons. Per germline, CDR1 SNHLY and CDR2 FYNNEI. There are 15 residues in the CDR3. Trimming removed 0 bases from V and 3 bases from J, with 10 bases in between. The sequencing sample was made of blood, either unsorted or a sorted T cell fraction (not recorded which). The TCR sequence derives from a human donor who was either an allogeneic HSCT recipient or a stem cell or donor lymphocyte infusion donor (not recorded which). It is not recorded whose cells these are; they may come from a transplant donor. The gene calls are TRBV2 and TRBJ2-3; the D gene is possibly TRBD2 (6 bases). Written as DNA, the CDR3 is TGTGCCAGCAGTGAAGCGACGGGAGTGACAGATACGCAGTATTTT. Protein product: CASSEATGVTDTQYF.